This T cell receptor (beta chain) came from a study of cytomegalovirus exposure and HLA in healthy donors. Whole-study context: Prior work identified 117 million unique TCR beta sequences in about 179 million T cells.

PCR primers comprised 60 Vbeta and 13 Jbeta primers. The assay was immunoSEQ multiplex PCR, and TCRdb's table has in-frame clones only and misses some. The sample consists of some 110,000 clones, 75% to 80% of them appearing once. Findings of the study overall: It was reported in a later analysis that an Asian-associated ancestry cluster showed fewer N-insertions than the 666-donor mean.

Remarks on this clone: Antigen specificity is unknown.

The V and J ends lost 8 bases and 0 bases respectively, with 6 bases between them. This CDR3 is 12 amino acids long. Per the germline V gene, CDR1 is MNHNS and CDR2 is SASEGT. Material for sequencing was PBMCs. The TCR was taken from a man aged 55 to 70 in good health and CMV-seropositive. The chain is built from TRBV6-1 and TRBJ2-3; D unclear. CDR3: CASRYSTDTQYF. The CDR3 DNA follows: TGTGCCAGCCGTTATAGCACAGATACGCAGTATTTT.